This T cell receptor beta chain was recovered during a study of blood T cell repertoires in COVID-19. Study at large: The origin of the acute and convalescent COVID-19 samples was the United States, Italy and Spain.

TCRdb's table, derived via immunoSEQ multiplex PCR, lists solely in-frame clones and lacks some. The repertoire holds 200,000 or so clones, with 86% as singletons. This clone was counted only a few times. This TCR derives from a woman between 40 and 55 years old with acute COVID-19. Sequencing was carried out using PBMCs or T cells enriched from blood (not recorded which).

The CDR3 DNA reads as TGTGCCAGCAGCTTGGGTACAGGGGGCGCCGGGGCTTTCTTT. It is translated as CASSLGTGGAGAFF. This sequence joins TRBV7-9 and TRBJ1-1, with TRBD1 identical over 9 bases. CDR1 and CDR2 from the germline V gene are SEHNR and FQNEAQ (reference sequence). J was trimmed by 11 bases and V by 3 bases; bases with no gene match: 10. The CDR3 has 14 amino acids.